This T cell receptor beta chain came from a study of blood T cells in healthy people across ages. Study results and caveats: Diversity estimated from one million T cells was considered an underestimate.

Each sample yielded at least 6.5 million isolated PBMCs. With respect to this clonotype: Its antigen remains unknown. Because it lacks the conserved phenylalanine or tryptophan at the end, this CDR3 is likely a read error.

A second PCR of 7 to 11 cycles used a sample-barcoded 5' primer and a J-beta primer mix. Every cDNA molecule carried a tag from a template-switch adaptor bearing 12 random nucleotides. TCRdb reprocessed the 5' RACE reads with MiXCR, giving one entry per CDR3 protein. The table has some 640,000 distinct CDR3 sequences, about 30% seen once. Looked up from germline, CDR1 is MNHEY and CDR2 is SMNVEV (reference sequence). The CDR3 has 15 amino acids. The V gene is TRBV27, the J gene TRBJ1-1, with 8 positions matching TRBD1. The origin of this receptor is a woman older than 75 in good health. The sequenced sample consisted of blood. CDR3: CATRVKAGGYTEAFC. The CDR3 bases are TGTGCCACCAGAGTTAAGGCAGGGGGCTATACTGAGGCTTTCTGT.